What follows describes a single T cell receptor (beta chain). Its matching antigen is unknown. The V and J ends lost 0 bases and 8 bases respectively, with 14 bases between them. The CDR3 consists of 15 residues. CDR1 LNHNV and CDR2 YYDKDF come from the germline V gene (reference sequence). PCR was performed a second time for 7 to 11 cycles using a sample-barcoded 5' primer and a J-beta primer mix. Samples each returned at least 2.5 million CDR3-containing paired-end reads. TCRdb reprocessed the 5' RACE reads via MiXCR and lists one record per CDR3 protein. Here the sample spans around 1,000,000 distinct CDR3 sequences, roughly two fifths being singletons. The sample belongs to a study of blood T cells in healthy people across ages. Points from the study as a whole: Bulk PBMC profiling left naive and antigen-experienced comparisons inconclusive. Compared with aged donors, long-lived donors showed fewer expanded clones, suggesting selection. The study regarded diversity estimates from one million T cells as underestimates.

The source is a man aged 18 to 29 in good health. This chain joins TRBV15 and TRBJ2-1; no clear D gene. Sequencing input: blood. The CDR3 sequence is CATSRDRRTIDEQFF. The DNA for the CDR3 is TGTGCCACCAGCAGAGATCGCAGAACAATCGATGAGCAGTTCTTC.